This TCR beta chain came from a study of blood T cell repertoires in COVID-19. On the study more broadly: Acute-phase and convalescent COVID-19 samples originated in the United States, Italy and Spain. Sources were T cells, B-cell-depleted T cells, or PBMCs; the material itself was cDNA or gDNA.

Under the authors' procedure: Amplifying reference gene primers gave estimates of nucleated cell counts. The assay was immunoSEQ multiplex PCR, and TCRdb's table has in-frame clones only and misses some. V, J and clone size derive from that table, while D and trimming were established from the DNA sequence. The repertoire includes about 210,000 clones, roughly 82% of them detected once, and 2% to 2.5% sits in the top ten. CDR1 and CDR2 from the germline V gene are MNHNS and SASEGT. The CDR3 length is 15 residues. V lost 5 bases, J lost 2 bases, and 5 bases stayed unmatched. The chain joins TRBV6-1 to TRBJ2-5; TRBD2 matches at 10 bases. This receptor was obtained from a man aged 40-55 years who had recovered from COVID-19. What was sequenced was peripheral blood. CDR3 sequence reads: CASSWTSGTQETQYF. Written as DNA, the CDR3 is TGTGCCAGCAGTTGGACTAGCGGCACTCAAGAGACCCAGTACTTC.